These 32 T cell receptor beta chains were all obtained from the same sample, sequenced in a study of blood T cells in healthy people across ages. Sample-barcoded 5' priming and a J-beta primer mix drove a second PCR of 7 to 11 cycles. TCRdb reprocessed the 5' RACE reads via MiXCR and lists one record per CDR3 protein. The sample includes under 1,000,000 distinct CDR3 sequences, about 45% of them seen just once. The sequencing sample was made of blood. These receptors came from an elderly man in good health.

The table lists this clonotype with many counts. V gene TRBV20-1 combines with J gene TRBJ2-7; 10 nucleotides match TRBD2. CDR3 length: 15 amino acids. Germline values: CDR1 DFQATT, CDR2 SNEGSKA (reference sequence). Trimming cost V 0 bases and J 5 bases; bases outside gene matches: 7. CDR3 DNA: TGCAGTGCTAGAGATGGTTCTAGCGGGAGTGACGAGCAGTACTTC. Translation: CSARDGSSGSDEQYF.

This clonotype has a handful of counts. The V gene is TRBV20-1, the J gene TRBJ2-7; tentatively, D is TRBD2 (5 bases). V lost 6 bases and J lost 3, with 12 bases in between. CDR1 is DFQATT and CDR2 is SNEGSKA in the germline V gene (reference sequence). The CDR3 sequence is 12 residues long. CDR3 loop: CSAYPSGYEQYF. The CDR3 nucleotides read TGCAGTGCCTATCCAAGCGGCTACGAGCAGTACTTC.

This clonotype was observed at least ten times. The DNA for the CDR3 is TGCAGCGTTGGGTCGGGGCTGCGGGATTCACCCCTCCACTTT. It encodes CSVGSGLRDSPLHF. The chain couples TRBV29-1 to TRBJ1-6, with a tentative D call TRBD1 (5 bases). V was clipped by 4 bases and J by 8 bases, with 15 bases between them. The CDR3 has 14 residues. Germline loops: CDR1 SQVTM, CDR2 ANQGSEA.

The chain has TRBV10-3 and TRBJ1-2; D is possibly TRBD1 (6 bases). Germline V gene sequence: CDR1 ENHRY, CDR2 SYGVKD. This CDR3 comprises 13 residues. Trimming took 4 bases from V and 5 from J, leaving 11 bases between them. The CDR3 coding sequence is TGTGCCATCAGTGTGATAGGGGGTTATGGCTACACCTTC. Protein: CAISVIGGYGYTF.

This clonotype was detected only a few times. V usage is TRBV20-1 and J usage is TRBJ1-2, with D perhaps TRBD1 (5 bases). Trimming cost V 2 bases and J 5 bases, with 12 bases left between them. CDR1 is DFQATT and CDR2 is SNEGSKA in the germline V gene (reference sequence). The CDR3 spans 13 residues. CDR3 DNA sequence: TGCAGTGCTAGACCCGGGGCTGGGTATGGCTACACCTTC. This gives the protein CSARPGAGYGYTF.

J is TRBJ1-1 and V is TRBV18; 7 bases agree with TRBD1. V lost 10 bases, J lost 1 base, and 6 bases stayed unmatched. The germline V gene has CDR1 KGHSH and CDR2 LQKENI. The length of the CDR3 is 13 residues. CDR3 amino acids: CATLKGANTEAFF. The CDR3 DNA follows: TGTGCCACCCTAAAGGGGGCGAACACTGAAGCTTTCTTT.

This clonotype was seen only once. The chain has TRBV6-2 or TRBV6-3 and TRBJ2-7, with 8 bases aligning to TRBD1. Germline CDR1 and CDR2: MNHEY and SVGEGT. V was clipped by 6 bases and J by 0 bases; unmatched bases: 4. The length of the CDR3 is 14 residues. This CDR3 reads CASRDRVNSYEQYF. CDR3 coding DNA: TGTGCCAGCAGGGACAGGGTCAACTCCTACGAGCAGTACTTC.

The chain combines TRBV12-3 or TRBV12-4 with TRBJ2-5; 8 bases are a match to TRBD1. V dropped 8 bases and J dropped 5; count of bases not matched to a gene: 7. The CDR3 length is 13 residues. CDR3 protein: CASGSGGLETQYF. The CDR3 DNA reads TGTGCCAGCGGGTCAGGGGGCCTGGAGACCCAGTACTTC.

Only one count was recorded for this clonotype. This chain uses TRBV6-1 with TRBJ1-2; 9 nucleotides align to TRBD1. This CDR3 contains 17 residues. Germline lookup yields CDR1 MNHNS and CDR2 SASEGT. Trimming at V came to 3 bases and at J to 4 bases, leaving 12 bases not matched to a gene. DNA for the CDR3: TGTGCCAGCAGTGACTACGATGTGGGACAGGGAGGCTATGGCTACACCTTC. Residues: CASSDYDVGQGGYGYTF.

About this clonotype: One junction end does not reproduce the germline sequence, and a read error may be involved. This sequence joins TRBV30 and TRBJ2-7; D might be TRBD2 (5 bases). The CDR3 totals 12 residues. The germline V gene encodes CDR1 GTSNPN and CDR2 SVGIG (reference sequence). Written as DNA, the CDR3 is TGTGCCGGGAGTGCCGGTGGGCTCGAGCAGTACTTC. Translating gives CAGSAGGLEQYF.

This sequence joins TRBV20-1 and TRBJ2-7; the match to TRBD2 covers 16 bases. V gave up 1 base and J gave up 1 base; unmatched junction bases: 10. CDR1 and CDR2 from the germline V gene are DFQATT and SNEGSKA (reference sequence). The CDR3 loop spans 19 amino acids. CDR3: CSARASGTSGRGLSYEQYF. The CDR3 DNA reads as TGCAGTGCTAGAGCCAGCGGGACTAGCGGGAGGGGCCTATCCTACGAGCAGTACTTC.

This clonotype was counted at least ten times. V and J are TRBV11-2 and TRBJ2-7, with TRBD1 matching over 9 bases. Germline CDR1 is SGHAT and CDR2 is FQNNGV. The CDR3 contains 15 residues. J was trimmed by 3 bases and V by 3 bases; bases with no gene match: 6. The CDR3 DNA reads TGTGCCAGCAGCTTGTCGACAGGGGGAAACTACGAGCAGTACTTC. This translates into CASSLSTGGNYEQYF.

This clonotype was seen at least ten times. The chain joins TRBV12-3 or TRBV12-4 to TRBJ2-1; 9 positions agree with TRBD2. The CDR3 covers 17 residues. V shed 1 base, J shed 2 bases, and the junction held 6 bases outside the gene matches. The CDR3 loop reads CASSLGASGRPYNEQFF. CDR3 DNA: TGTGCCAGCAGTTTAGGTGCGAGCGGGAGGCCCTACAATGAGCAGTTCTTC.

In its sample, this clonotype was seen many times. This chain uses TRBV18 with TRBJ2-1, with no clear D. Trimming stripped 2 bases from V and 6 bases from J, with 8 bases between. The CDR3 loop spans 13 amino acids. In germline, CDR1 is KGHSH, CDR2 LQKENI. The CDR3 nucleotides are TGTGCCAGCTCACCAGCCCCTACCAATGAGCAGTTCTTC. This encodes CASSPAPTNEQFF.

This clonotype showed up just a few times. The chain joins TRBV29-1 to TRBJ2-1, with D hard to call. The V end was cut by 0 bases, the J end by 2 bases, with 2 bases between. The CDR3 covers 12 residues. Per the germline V gene, CDR1 is SQVTM and CDR2 is ANQGSEA. The DNA of the CDR3 is TGCAGCGTTGAAGATGCCTACAATGAGCAGTTCTTC. It translates to CSVEDAYNEQFF.

V gene TRBV9 combines with J gene TRBJ2-1; possible D gene TRBD2, 5 bases. Trimming took 2 bases from V and 5 from J, leaving 14 bases between them. Germline CDR1 is SGDLS and CDR2 is YYNGEE. This CDR3 region has 15 residues. CDR3 loop: CASSVMGWGDNEQFF. Here the CDR3 DNA reads TGTGCCAGCAGCGTTATGGGGTGGGGAGACAATGAGCAGTTCTTC.

The rearrangement uses TRBV10-2 and TRBJ2-4; 13 bases align to TRBD2. Germline V CDR1 and CDR2: WSHSY, SAAADI. The CDR3 is 14 amino acids. V trimming: 5 bases; J trimming: 7 bases; junction bases outside the gene matches: 2. The CDR3 DNA is TGCGCCAGCAGTTCGACTAGCGGGGGGAACATTCAGTACTTC. It codes for CASSSTSGGNIQYF.

The chain links TRBV12-3 or TRBV12-4 to TRBJ2-3; D gene uncertain. The CDR3 runs to 14 residues. The V gene lost 6 bases and the J gene lost 6 bases, with 16 bases spanning the gap. The CDR3 spells CASSLRVKADTQYF. DNA for the CDR3: TGTGCCAGCAGCCTAAGAGTGAAAGCCGATACGCAGTATTTT.

As to this clonotype: Germline is not matched at one junction end, which may reflect a read error. The chain links TRBV7-9 to TRBJ2-1; a possible D gene is TRBD2 (5 bases). The germline CDR1 and CDR2 sequences are SEHNR and FQNEAQ (reference sequence). CDR3 size: 16 residues. The CDR3 loop reads CASSLAAGSSYNGQFF. CDR3 in DNA: TGTGCCAGCAGCTTAGCGGCGGGTAGCTCCTACAATGGGCAGTTCTTC.

The chain combines TRBV5-1 with TRBJ2-1; TRBD1 matches 10 bases. The DNA matches TRBJ2-7 better at its end, which makes the J call doubtful. The CDR3 is made up of 15 amino acids. CDR1 is SGHRS and CDR2 is YFSETQ in the germline V gene. In DNA, the CDR3 is TGCGCCAGCAGCCTAAGACAGGGGGCGAGTAATGAGCAGTACTTC. Encoded protein: CASSLRQGASNEQYF.

The chain carries TRBV6-5 and TRBJ2-4, with TRBD1 matching 7 bases. The V segment lost 8 bases and the J segment 3 bases; nucleotides outside the gene matches: 7. This CDR3 is built from 14 residues. CDR1 and CDR2 from the germline V gene are MNHEY and SVGAGI. The CDR3 DNA sequence: TGTGCCAGCGGGCGACAGGGTGGCAAAAACATTCAGTACTTC. Protein: CASGRQGGKNIQYF.

The chain combines TRBV20-1 with TRBJ1-2, with D perhaps TRBD1 (6 bases). CDR1 is DFQATT, CDR2 SNEGSKA, per germline (reference sequence). Between the trimmed V and J ends, which lost 1 base and 0 bases, there was a span of 9 bases. The CDR3 has 14 amino acids. Here the CDR3 DNA reads TGCAGTGCTAGAGGGACAGATTCTAACTATGGCTACACCTTC. Its protein is CSARGTDSNYGYTF.

This clonotype turned up a few times. The V gene is TRBV11-2, the J gene TRBJ2-1; no firm D call. Trimming stripped 3 bases from V and 0 bases from J, with 9 bases between. CDR3 length equals 15 residues. Germline V gene data show CDR1 as SGHAT and CDR2 as FQNNGV. The CDR3 reads CASSFEVGSYNEQFF. The CDR3 DNA is TGTGCCAGCAGCTTCGAAGTTGGCTCCTACAATGAGCAGTTCTTC.

The rearrangement uses TRBV7-2 and TRBJ2-7, with no clear D. Trimming left V 5 bases short and J 6 bases short, with 17 bases between. The CDR3 runs 14 residues. Per the germline V gene, CDR1 is SGHTA and CDR2 is FQGNSA. In DNA form, the CDR3 reads TGTGCCAGCAGCCCTAGAGCACAACGCTCCGAGCAGTACTTC. This encodes CASSPRAQRSEQYF.

The chain recombines TRBV7-2 with TRBJ2-2, with D unresolved. The CDR3 is made up of 16 amino acids. V was clipped by 5 bases and J by 2 bases, with 15 bases between them. Germline V CDR1 and CDR2: SGHTA, FQGNSA. The CDR3 bases are TGTGCCAGCAGCAGGACGGACCTTATTAACACCGGGGAGCTGTTTTTT. The encoded protein is CASSRTDLINTGELFF.

This clonotype was counted a few times. This chain joins TRBV7-2 and TRBJ2-7; possible D gene TRBD2, 5 bases. The V end lost 1 base, the J end lost 7 bases, and 14 bases lay between the germline ends. Germline assignment: CDR1 SGHTA and CDR2 FQGNSA. The CDR3 contains 14 residues. CDR3 sequence (DNA): TGTGCCAGCAGCTTAGATTCTAGCAGGAATGAGCAGTACTTC. Residues: CASSLDSSRNEQYF.

V and J are TRBV29-1 and TRBJ2-3; 8 positions agree with TRBD2. J was trimmed by 4 bases and V by 3 bases; bases with no gene match: 6. The CDR3 is 14 residues long. Germline CDR1 and CDR2: SQVTM and ANQGSEA. For the CDR3, the DNA is TGCAGCGTTGAGGTCGGGACTAGGTCAGATACGCAGTATTTT. Amino acids: CSVEVGTRSDTQYF.

This sequence joins TRBV7-9 and TRBJ2-1, with 13 bases aligning to TRBD2. J lost 3 bases, V lost 0 bases, and 8 bases had no gene match. CDR1 and CDR2 (germline): SEHNR, FQNEAQ (reference sequence). CDR3 size: 19 residues. The CDR3 DNA sequence: TGTGCCAGCAGCTTAGCGCGAACTAGCGGGAGGGGATACTACAATGAGCAGTTCTTC. Residues: CASSLARTSGRGYYNEQFF.

This clonotype appeared a single time. V gene TRBV5-6 combines with J gene TRBJ2-1, with 7 bases aligning to TRBD1. Germline V gives CDR1 SGHDT, CDR2 YYEEEE. V was clipped by 0 bases and J by 8 bases; unmatched bases: 14. CDR3 size: 17 residues. CDR3 coding DNA: TGTGCCAGCAGCTTGGCCATTGGGACAGCCCTTTTCGATGAGCAGTTCTTC. This codes for CASSLAIGTALFDEQFF.

The rearrangement uses TRBV4-3 and TRBJ1-4, with unresolved D. V was cut by 1 base and J by 0 bases, with 3 bases left in between. The CDR3 loop spans 14 amino acids. Looked up from germline, CDR1 is LGHNA and CDR2 is YSLEER. The CDR3 here is CASSQGPTNEKLFF. DNA for the CDR3: TGCGCCAGCAGCCAAGGCCCAACTAATGAAAAACTGTTTTTT.

J is TRBJ1-1 and V is TRBV5-1, with TRBD1 matching over 11 bases. This CDR3 comprises 16 residues. Germline CDR1 reads SGHRS; CDR2 reads YFSETQ. J lost 6 bases, V lost 3 bases, and 10 bases had no gene match. CDR3 sequence (DNA): TGCGCCAGCAGCTGGACCGGGACAGGGGGATTCTCTGAAGCTTTCTTT. This gives the protein CASSWTGTGGFSEAFF.

The rearrangement uses TRBV7-2 and TRBJ1-1, with TRBD1 matching 8 bases. The CDR3 is made up of 12 amino acids. The V and J ends lost 4 bases and 8 bases, in that order; junction bases with no gene match: 3. CDR1 is SGHTA and CDR2 is FQGNSA in the germline V gene. DNA of the CDR3: TGTGCCAGCAGCTACAGGGGGGGGGAAGCTTTCTTT. This gives the protein CASSYRGGEAFF.